Reported below is one T cell receptor (beta chain). The entry originates in a study of blood T cell repertoires in COVID-19. Study as a whole: Researchers got acute and convalescent COVID-19 samples from the United States, Italy and Spain. The cDNA or gDNA used as material had been derived from T cells, B-cell-depleted T cells, or PBMCs.

CDR1 is LNHDA and CDR2 is SQIVND in the germline V gene (reference sequence). The CDR3 sequence is 15 residues long. With 1 base clipped from V and 8 bases from J, the junction kept 4 bases outside the gene matches. Under the authors' procedure: Reference gene primer amplification in the assay estimated nucleated cell counts. TCRdb keeps only in-frame clones here, not all; method: immunoSEQ multiplex PCR. That table is the source of V, J and clone size, and D and trimming were worked out from the DNA. This sample has tens of thousands of clones, with 83% found just once. The chain uses TRBV19 and TRBJ1-6; 8 nucleotides align to TRBD1. This sequence was found in a human donor in a cohort sampled during active COVID-19. The sequencing sample was made of peripheral blood. CDR3 amino acids: CASSIVGTGYSPLHF. In DNA, the CDR3 is TGTGCCAGTAGTATAGTAGGGACAGGCTATTCACCCCTCCACTTT.